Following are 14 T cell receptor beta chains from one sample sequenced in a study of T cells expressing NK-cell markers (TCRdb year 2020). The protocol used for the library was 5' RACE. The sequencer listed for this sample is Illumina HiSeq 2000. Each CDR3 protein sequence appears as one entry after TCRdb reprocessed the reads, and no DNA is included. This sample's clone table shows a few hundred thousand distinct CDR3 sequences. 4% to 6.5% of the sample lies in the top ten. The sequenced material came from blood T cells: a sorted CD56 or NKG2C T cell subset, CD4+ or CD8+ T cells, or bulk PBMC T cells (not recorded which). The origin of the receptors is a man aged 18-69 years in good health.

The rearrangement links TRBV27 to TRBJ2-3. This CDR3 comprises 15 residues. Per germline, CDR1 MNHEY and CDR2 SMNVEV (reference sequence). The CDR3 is CASSPGLLDTDTQYF.

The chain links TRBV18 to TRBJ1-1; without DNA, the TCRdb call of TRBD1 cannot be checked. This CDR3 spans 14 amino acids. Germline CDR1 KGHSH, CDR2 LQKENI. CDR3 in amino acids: CASSLDRGVTEAFF.

CDR3 region: CAISEPTDSSYNEQFF. The V and J genes are TRBV10-3 and TRBJ2-1. In germline, CDR1 is ENHRY, CDR2 SYGVKD. The CDR3 is made up of 16 amino acids.

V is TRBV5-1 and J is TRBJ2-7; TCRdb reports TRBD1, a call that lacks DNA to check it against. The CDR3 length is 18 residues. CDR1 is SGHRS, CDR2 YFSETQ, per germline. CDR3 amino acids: CASSLGPLGQGSSYEQYF. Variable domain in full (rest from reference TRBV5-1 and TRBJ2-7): KAGVTQTPRYLIKTRGQQVTLSCSPISGHRSVSWYQQTPGQGLQFLFEYFSETQRNKGNFPGRFSGRQFSNSRSEMNVSTLELGDSALYLCASSLGPLGQGSSYEQYFGPGTRLTVT.

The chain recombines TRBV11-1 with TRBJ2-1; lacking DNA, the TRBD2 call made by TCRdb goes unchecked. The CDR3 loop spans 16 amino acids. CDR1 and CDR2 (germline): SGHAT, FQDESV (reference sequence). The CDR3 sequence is CASSFRGQRGGNEQFF.

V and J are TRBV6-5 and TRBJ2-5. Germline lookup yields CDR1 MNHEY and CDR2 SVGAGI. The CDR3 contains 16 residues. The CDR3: CASSSVHSTALETQYF.

The CDR3 protein is CASGGHPNTEAFF. The V gene is TRBV23-1, the J gene TRBJ1-1; TCRdb selects TRBD1, and the lack of DNA leaves this call unchecked. TRBV23-1 is an open reading frame whose function is uncertain. The CDR3 is made up of 13 amino acids.

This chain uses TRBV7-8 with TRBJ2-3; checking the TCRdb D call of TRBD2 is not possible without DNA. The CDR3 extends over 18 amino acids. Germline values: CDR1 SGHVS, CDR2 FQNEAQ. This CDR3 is CASSKKPRLAGGEDTQYF.

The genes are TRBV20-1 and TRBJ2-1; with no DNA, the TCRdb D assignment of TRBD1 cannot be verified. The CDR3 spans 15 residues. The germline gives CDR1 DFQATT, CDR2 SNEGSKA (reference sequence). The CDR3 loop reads CSAGGGVSGDYEQFF.

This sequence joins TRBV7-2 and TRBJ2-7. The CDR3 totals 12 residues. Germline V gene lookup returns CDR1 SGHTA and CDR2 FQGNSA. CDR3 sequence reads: CASSPVSYEQYF.

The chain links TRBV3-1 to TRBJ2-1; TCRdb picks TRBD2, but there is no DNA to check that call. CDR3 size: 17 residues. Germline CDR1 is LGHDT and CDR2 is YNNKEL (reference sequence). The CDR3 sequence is CASSQDRLAGHYNEQFF.

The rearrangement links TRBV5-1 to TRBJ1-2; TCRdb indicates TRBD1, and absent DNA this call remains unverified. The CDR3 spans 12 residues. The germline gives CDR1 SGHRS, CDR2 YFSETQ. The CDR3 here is CASKGYNYGYTF. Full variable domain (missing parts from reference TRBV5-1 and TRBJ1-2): KAGVTQTPRYLIKTRGQQVTLSCSPISGHRSVSWYQQTPGQGLQFLFEYFSETQRNKGNFPGRFSGRQFSNSRSEMNVSTLELGDSALYLCASKGYNYGYTFGSGTRLTVV.

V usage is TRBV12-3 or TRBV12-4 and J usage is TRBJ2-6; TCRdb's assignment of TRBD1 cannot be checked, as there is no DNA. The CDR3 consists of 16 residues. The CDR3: CASSWDISSGANVLTF.

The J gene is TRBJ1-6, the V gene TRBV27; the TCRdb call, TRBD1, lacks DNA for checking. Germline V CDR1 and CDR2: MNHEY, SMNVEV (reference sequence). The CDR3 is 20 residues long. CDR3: CASSLSRDRALSSYNSPLHF.